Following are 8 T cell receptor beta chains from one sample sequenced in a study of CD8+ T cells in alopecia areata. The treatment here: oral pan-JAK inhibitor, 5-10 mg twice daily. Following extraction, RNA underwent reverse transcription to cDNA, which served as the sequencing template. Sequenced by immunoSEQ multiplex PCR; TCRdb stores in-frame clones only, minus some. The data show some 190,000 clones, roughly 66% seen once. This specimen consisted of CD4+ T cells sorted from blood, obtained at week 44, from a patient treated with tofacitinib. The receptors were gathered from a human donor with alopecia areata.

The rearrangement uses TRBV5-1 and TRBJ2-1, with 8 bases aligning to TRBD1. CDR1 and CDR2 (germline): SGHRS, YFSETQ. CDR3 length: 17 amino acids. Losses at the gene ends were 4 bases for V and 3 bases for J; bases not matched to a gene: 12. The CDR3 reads CASSTGHTGGSYNEQFF. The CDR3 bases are TGCGCCAGCAGCACGGGACATACAGGGGGGAGCTACAATGAGCAGTTCTTC.

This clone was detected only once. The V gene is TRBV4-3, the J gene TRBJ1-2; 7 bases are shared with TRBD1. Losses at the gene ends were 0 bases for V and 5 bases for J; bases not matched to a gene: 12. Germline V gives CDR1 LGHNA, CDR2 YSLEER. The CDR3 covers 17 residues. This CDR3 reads CASSQDHQGQRFYGYTF. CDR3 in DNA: TGCGCCAGCAGCCAAGATCATCAGGGACAGAGATTTTATGGCTACACCTTC.

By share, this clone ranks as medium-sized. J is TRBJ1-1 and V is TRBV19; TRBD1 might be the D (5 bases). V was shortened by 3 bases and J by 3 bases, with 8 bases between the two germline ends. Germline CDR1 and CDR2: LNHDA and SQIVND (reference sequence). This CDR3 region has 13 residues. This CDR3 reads CASSMWGYTEAFF. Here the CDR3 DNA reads TGTGCCAGTAGTATGTGGGGGTACACTGAAGCTTTCTTT.

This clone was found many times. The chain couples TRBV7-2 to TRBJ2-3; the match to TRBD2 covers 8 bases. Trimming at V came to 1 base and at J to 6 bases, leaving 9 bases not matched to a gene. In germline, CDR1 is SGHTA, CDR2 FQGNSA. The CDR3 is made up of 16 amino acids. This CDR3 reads CASSLDERGPLDTQYF. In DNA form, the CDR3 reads TGTGCCAGCAGCTTAGACGAGCGGGGGCCCCTGGATACGCAGTATTTT.

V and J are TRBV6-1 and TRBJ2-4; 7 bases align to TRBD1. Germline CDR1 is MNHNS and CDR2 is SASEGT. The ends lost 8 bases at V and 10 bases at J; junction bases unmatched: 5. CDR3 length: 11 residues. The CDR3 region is CASRDSPIQYF. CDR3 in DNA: TGTGCCAGCCGGGACAGTCCTATTCAGTACTTC.

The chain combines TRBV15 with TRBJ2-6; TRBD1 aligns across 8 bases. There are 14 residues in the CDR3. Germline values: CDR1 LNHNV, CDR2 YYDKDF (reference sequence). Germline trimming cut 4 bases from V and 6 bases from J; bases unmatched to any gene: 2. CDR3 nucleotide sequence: TGTGCCACCAGCAAGGACAGGGAGGCCAACGTCCTGACTTTC. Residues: CATSKDREANVLTF. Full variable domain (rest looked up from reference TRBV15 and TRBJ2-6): DAMVIQNPRYQVTQFGKPVTLSCSQTLNHNVMYWYQQKSSQAPKLLFHYYDKDFNNEADTPDNFQSRRPNTSFCFLDIRSPGLGDTAMYLCATSKDREANVLTFGAGSRLTVL.

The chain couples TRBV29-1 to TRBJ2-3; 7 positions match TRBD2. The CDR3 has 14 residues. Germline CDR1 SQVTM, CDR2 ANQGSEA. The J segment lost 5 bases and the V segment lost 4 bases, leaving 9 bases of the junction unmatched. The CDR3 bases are TGCAGCGTTGTTGGCGGGGGAATAGGAGATACGCAGTATTTT. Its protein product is CSVVGGGIGDTQYF.

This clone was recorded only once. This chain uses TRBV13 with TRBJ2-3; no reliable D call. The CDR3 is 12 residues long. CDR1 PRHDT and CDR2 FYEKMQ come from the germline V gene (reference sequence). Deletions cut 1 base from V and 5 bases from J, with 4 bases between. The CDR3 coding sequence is TGTGCCAGCAGCTTAGCTAAAGATACGCAGTATTTT. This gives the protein CASSLAKDTQYF.